This T cell receptor beta chain was recorded in a study of blood T cell repertoires in COVID-19. Across the whole study: Material from acute and convalescent COVID-19 was sourced from the United States, Italy and Spain. T cells, B-cell-depleted T cells, or PBMCs provided the cDNA or gDNA that served as material.

Clinical history as reported by participants underpinned cohort assignment. This table comes from immunoSEQ multiplex PCR, and its TCRdb copy is limited to in-frame clones, with some not included. The sample includes 250,000 or so clones, 80% to 90% seen only once; the top ten take roughly 3.9%. The clonotype was recovered from a woman in her twenties or thirties with acute COVID-19. The specimen sequenced was PBMCs or T cells enriched from blood (not recorded which).

The CDR3 DNA follows: TGTGCCAGCAGCCTCGCGGGCGAGGGAAACACCATATATTTT. Translating gives CASSLAGEGNTIYF. The rearrangement uses TRBV9 and TRBJ1-3; no reliable D call. Germline CDR1 is SGDLS and CDR2 is YYNGEE. Trimming cost V 4 bases and J 4 bases, with 12 bases left between them. This CDR3 contains 14 residues. Together with reference TRBV9 and TRBJ1-3, the CDR3 gives the full variable domain: DSGVTQTPKHLITATGQRVTLRCSPRSGDLSVYWYQQSLDQGLQFLIQYYNGEERAKGNILERFSAQQFPDLHSELNLSSLELGDSALYFCASSLAGEGNTIYFGEGSWLTVV.